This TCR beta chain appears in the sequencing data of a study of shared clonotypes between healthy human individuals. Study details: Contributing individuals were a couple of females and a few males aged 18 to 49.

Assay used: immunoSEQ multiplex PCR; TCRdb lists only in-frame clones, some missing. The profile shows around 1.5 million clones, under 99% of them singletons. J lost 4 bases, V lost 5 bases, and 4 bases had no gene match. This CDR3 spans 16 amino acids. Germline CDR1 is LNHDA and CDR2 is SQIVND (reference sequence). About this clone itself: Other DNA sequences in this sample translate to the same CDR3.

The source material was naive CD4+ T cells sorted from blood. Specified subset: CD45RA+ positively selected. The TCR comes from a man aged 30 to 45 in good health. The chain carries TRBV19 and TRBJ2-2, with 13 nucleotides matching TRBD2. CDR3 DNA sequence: TGTGCCAGTAGTCTACTAGCGGGAGGGCCCACCGGGGAGCTGTTTTTT. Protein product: CASSLLAGGPTGELFF.